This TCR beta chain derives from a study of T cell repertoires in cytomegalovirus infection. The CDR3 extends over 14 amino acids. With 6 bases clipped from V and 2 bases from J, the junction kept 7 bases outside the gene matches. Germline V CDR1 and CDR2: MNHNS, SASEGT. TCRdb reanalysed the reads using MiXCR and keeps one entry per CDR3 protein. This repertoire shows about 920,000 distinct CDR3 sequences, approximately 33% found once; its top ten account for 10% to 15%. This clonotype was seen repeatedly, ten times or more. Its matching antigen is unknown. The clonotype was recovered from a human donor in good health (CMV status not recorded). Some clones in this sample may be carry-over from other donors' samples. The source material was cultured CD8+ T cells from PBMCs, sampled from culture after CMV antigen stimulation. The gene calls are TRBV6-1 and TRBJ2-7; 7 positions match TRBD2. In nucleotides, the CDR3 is TGTGCCAGCAGGATGGGAGGGGAACCCTACGAGCAGTACGTC. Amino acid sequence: CASRMGGEPYEQYV.